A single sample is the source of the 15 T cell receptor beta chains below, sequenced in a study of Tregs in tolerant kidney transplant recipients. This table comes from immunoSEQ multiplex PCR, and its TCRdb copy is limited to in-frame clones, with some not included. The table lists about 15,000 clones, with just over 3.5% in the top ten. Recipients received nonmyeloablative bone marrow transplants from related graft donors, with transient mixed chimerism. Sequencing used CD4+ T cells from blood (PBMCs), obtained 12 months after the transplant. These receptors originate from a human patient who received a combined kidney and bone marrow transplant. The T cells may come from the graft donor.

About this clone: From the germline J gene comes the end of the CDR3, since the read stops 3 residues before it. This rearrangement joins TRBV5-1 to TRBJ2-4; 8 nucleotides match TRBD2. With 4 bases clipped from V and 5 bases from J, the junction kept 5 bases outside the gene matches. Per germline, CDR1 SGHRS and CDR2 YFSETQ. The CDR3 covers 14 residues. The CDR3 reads CASSPRGGQNIQYF. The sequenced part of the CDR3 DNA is TGCGCCAGCAGCCCCCGGGGGGGCCAAAACATT.

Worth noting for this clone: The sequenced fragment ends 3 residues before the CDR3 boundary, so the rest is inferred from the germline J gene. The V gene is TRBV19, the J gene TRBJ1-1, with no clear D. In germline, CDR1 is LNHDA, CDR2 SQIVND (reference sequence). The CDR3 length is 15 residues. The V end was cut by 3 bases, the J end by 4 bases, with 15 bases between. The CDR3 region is CASSMVTGIGTEAFF. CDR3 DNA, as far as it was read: TGTGCCAGTAGTATGGTTACGGGGATCGGCACTGAA.

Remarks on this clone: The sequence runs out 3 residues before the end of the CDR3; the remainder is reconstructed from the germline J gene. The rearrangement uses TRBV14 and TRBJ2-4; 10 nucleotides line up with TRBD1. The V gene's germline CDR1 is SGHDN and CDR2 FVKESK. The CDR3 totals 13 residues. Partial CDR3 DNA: TGTGCCAGCAGCGCCGCCGGGACAGGGGTT. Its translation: CASSAAGTGV. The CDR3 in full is CASSAAGTGVQYF.

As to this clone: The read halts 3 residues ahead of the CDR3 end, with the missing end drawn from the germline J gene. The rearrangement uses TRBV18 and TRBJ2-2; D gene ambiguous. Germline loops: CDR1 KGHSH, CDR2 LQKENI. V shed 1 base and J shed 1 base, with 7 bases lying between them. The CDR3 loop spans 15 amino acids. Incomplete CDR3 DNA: TGTGCCAGCTCACCACGTACAGTGAACACCGGGGAG. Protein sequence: CASSPRTVNTGE. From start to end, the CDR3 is CASSPRTVNTGELFF.

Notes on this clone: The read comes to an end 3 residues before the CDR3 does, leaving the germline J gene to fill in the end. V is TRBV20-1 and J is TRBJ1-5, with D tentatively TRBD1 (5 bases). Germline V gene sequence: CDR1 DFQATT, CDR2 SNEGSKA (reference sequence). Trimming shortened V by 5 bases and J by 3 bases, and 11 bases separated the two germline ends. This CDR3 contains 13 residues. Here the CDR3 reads CSALQGANQPQHF. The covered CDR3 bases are TGCAGTGCTCTTCAAGGGGCCAATCAGCCC.

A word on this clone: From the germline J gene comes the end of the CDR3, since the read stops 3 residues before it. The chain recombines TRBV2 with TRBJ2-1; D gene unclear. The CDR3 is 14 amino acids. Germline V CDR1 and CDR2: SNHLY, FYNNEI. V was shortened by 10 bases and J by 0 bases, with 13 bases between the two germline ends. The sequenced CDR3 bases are TGTGCCACACGAGCCCCTCCCTCCTACAATGAG. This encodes CATRAPPSYNE. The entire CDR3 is CATRAPPSYNEQFF.

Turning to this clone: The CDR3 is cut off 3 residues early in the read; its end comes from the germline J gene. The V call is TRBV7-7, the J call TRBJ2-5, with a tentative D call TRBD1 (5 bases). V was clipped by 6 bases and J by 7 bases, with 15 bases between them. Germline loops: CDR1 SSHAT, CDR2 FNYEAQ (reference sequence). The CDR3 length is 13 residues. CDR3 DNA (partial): TGTGCCAGCAGTCCCCAGGGTTGGGCGACC. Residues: CASSPQGWAT. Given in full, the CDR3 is CASSPQGWATQYF.

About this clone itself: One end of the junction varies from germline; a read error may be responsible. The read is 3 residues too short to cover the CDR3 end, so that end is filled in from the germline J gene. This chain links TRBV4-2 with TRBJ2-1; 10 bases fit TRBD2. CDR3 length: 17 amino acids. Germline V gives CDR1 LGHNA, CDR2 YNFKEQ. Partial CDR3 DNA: TGCGCCAGCAGCCAAGCTGGCCTAGCGGGAGCCTACAATGAG. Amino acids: CASSQAGLAGAYNE. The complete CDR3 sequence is CASSQAGLAGAYNEQFF.

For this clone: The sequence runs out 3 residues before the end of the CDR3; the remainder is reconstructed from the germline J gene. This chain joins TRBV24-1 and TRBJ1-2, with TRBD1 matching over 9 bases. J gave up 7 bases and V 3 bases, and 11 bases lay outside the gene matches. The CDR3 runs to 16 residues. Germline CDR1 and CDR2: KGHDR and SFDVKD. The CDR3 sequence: CATSDEPGQGSGGYTF. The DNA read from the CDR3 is TGTGCCACCAGTGATGAGCCGGGACAGGGCTCGGGTGGC.

This CDR3 is CSARPAGGLETQYF. The covered CDR3 bases are TGCAGTGCTAGACCCGCGGGAGGGTTAGAGACC. The chain recombines TRBV20-1 with TRBJ2-5, with 9 bases aligning to TRBD2. The sequenced fragment ends 3 residues before the CDR3 boundary, so the rest is inferred from the germline J gene. V lost 2 bases and J lost 4; bases outside the gene matches: 5. Germline V gene data show CDR1 as DFQATT and CDR2 as SNEGSKA (reference sequence). The CDR3 has 14 amino acids.

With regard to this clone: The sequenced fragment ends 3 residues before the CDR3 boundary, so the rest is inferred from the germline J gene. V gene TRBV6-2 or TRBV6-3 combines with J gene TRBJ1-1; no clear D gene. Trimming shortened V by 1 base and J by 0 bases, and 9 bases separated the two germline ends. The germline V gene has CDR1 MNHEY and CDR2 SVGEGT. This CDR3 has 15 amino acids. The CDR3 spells CASSYLAIMNTEAFF. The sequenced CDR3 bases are TGTGCCAGCAGTTACTTAGCCATCATGAACACTGAA.

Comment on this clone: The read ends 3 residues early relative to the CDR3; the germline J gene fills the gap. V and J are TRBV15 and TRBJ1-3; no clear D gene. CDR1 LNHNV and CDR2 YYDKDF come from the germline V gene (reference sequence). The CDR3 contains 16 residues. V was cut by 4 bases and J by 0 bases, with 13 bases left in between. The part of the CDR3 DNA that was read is TGTGCCACCAGCACCACCAGTCAAAGCTCTGGAAACACC. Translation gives CATSTTSQSSGNT. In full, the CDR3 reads CATSTTSQSSGNTIYF.

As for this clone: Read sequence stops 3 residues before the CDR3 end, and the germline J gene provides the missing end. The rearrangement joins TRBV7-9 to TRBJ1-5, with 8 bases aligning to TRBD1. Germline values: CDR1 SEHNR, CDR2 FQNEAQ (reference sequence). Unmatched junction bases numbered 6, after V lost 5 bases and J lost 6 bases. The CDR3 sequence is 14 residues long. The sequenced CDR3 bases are TGTGCCAGCAGCCCCGACAGGGGAGGTCAGCCC. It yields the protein CASSPDRGGQP. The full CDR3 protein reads CASSPDRGGQPQHF.

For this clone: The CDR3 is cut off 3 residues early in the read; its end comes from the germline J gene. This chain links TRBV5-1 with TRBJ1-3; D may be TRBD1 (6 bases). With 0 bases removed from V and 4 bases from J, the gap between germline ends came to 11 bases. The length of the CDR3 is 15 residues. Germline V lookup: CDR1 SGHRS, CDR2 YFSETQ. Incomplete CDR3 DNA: TGCGCCAGCAGCTTGGAACAGGGTTCGGGAAACACC. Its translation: CASSLEQGSGNT. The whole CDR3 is CASSLEQGSGNTIYF.

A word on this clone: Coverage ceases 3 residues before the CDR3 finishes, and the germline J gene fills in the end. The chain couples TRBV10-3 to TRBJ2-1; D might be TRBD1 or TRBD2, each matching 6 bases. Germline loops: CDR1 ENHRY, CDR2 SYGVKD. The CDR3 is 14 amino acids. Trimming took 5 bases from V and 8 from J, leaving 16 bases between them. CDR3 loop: CAISRAGQSDEQFF. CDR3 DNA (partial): TGTGCCATCAGTCGGGCGGGACAATCCGATGAG.